Below, one T cell receptor (beta chain) is given with its context. The sample is drawn from a study of blood T cell repertoires in COVID-19. V lost 1 base, J lost 10 bases, and 4 bases stayed unmatched. CDR1 and CDR2 (germline): GTSNPN, SVGIG (reference sequence). The CDR3 spans 14 residues. Original processing notes: Amplification with reference gene primers provided the estimates of nucleated cell counts. Sequenced by immunoSEQ multiplex PCR; TCRdb stores in-frame clones only, minus some. That table is the source of V, J and clone size, and D and trimming were worked out from the DNA. The data show 250,000 or so clones, 84% seen once.

This receptor was identified in a man in his fifties or sixties who had recovered from COVID-19. The chain employs TRBV30 and TRBJ1-4; 12 nucleotides match TRBD1. Sequencing was done on a sample of PBMCs or T cells enriched from blood (not recorded which). The DNA of the CDR3 is TGTGCCTGGAGTGCGGGACAGGGGGCCGGAAAACTGTTTTTT. Protein: CAWSAGQGAGKLFF.